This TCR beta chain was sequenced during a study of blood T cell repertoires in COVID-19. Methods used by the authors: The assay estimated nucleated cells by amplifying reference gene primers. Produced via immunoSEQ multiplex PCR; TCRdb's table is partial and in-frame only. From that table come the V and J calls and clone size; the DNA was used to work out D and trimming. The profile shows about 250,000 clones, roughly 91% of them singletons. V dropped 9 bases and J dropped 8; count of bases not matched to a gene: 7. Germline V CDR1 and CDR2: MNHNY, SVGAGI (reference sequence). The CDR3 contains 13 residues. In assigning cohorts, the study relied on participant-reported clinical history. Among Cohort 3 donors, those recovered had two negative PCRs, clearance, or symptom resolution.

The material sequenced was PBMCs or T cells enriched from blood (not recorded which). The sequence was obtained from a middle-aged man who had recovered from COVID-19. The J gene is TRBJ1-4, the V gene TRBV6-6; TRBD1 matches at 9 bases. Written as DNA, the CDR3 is TGTGCCAGTATGGACAGGGGAAGGGAAAAACTGTTTTTT. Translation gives CASMDRGREKLFF.